The source of this TCR beta chain is a study of blood T cell repertoires in COVID-19 (dated by TCRdb to 2018 to 2021). About the full investigation: Collaborator samples came from the United States, Italy and Spain and covered acute and convalescent phases of COVID-19. The material from the prospective study consisted of cDNA or gDNA derived from T cells, B-cell-depleted T cells, or PBMCs. Subjects who had been exposed to COVID-19, were actively infected with it, or had recovered from it provided the deeply sampled blood TCRbeta repertoires that made up the dataset. A freely available public database, intended as a resource for researchers studying the immune response to SARS-CoV-2, is where the repertoires were released. The samples were drawn from the first 160 participants of the ongoing ImmuneRACE study and from over 950 subjects provided by 6 global collaborators. Nearly every sample came with metadata listing a de-identified subject ID, COVID-19 status, age in years and sex. Where available, HLA class I and class II types were obtained from metadata supplied by the sample provider rather than from assay-based typing.

On this clone: There is no known antigen for this receptor. No base quality information exists; no much larger clone differs at one position.

The immunoSEQ Assay, a bias-controlled multiplex PCR, was used to amplify TCRbeta CDR3 regions from genomic DNA. The authors' pipeline ran thus. Nucleated cell counts per sample were estimated from amplification of reference gene primers within the assay. To quantify the absolute abundance of each unique TCRbeta CDR3 rearrangement, sequence reads were collapsed and filtered. Productive Simpson clonality was computed per sample as the square root of Simpson's diversity index over productive rearrangements. What TCRdb holds here is the immuneACCESS table cut down to in-frame rearrangements. Part of the clones is not present; checked against another copy, under half of the missing clones reflect an unresolved V gene, and the others are unexplained. V, J and clone size derive from that table, while D and trimming were established from the DNA sequence. The sample yields under 150,000 clones; 80% were counted once. The top ten hold 5% of the sample.

Whole blood was collected in K2EDTA tubes by collaborating institutions according to the institutions' own protocols. For TCRbeta analysis, collaborators shipped samples in one of three forms: frozen whole blood, isolated PBMCs, or DNA extracted from either of those sample types. General conclusions and limits of the study: The amount of clinical and demographic metadata varied by source and participant and was provided uncurated.

The CDR3, cysteine through phenylalanine, is 16 amino acids long. Just CDR3 DNA is preserved here, 48 bases in frame from base 1. The germline V end is reduced by 5 bases and the J end by 0 bases; junction bases left unmatched: 6. Looking up the germline V gene yields CDR1 SGHVS and CDR2 FQNEAQ. This sequence was found in a woman aged 45-65 years with acute or convalescent COVID-19. Sequenced sample: peripheral blood. The rearrangement joined TRBV7-8 to TRBJ1-5, and TRBD1 matches 8 of the central bases. The DNA reads as follows: TGTGCCAGCAGCCCCTGGACAGGGTATAGCAATCAGCCCCAGCATTTT. Translated, this gives CASSPWTGYSNQPQHF.